This T cell receptor (beta chain) was documented in a study of shared clonotypes between healthy human individuals. About the study: CD4 naive and CD4 memory each took three plates per donor, while CD8 naive took two and CD8 memory one.

Assay: immunoSEQ multiplex PCR; the TCRdb copy retains only in-frame clones and omits some. The sample shows 1.5 million to 2.5 million clones, approximately 94% of them seen only once. CDR1 and CDR2 (germline): MNHNY, SVGAGI (reference sequence). This CDR3 spans 14 amino acids. V lost 4 bases to trimming and J lost 7 bases; unmatched junction nucleotides: 5. Naive CD8 cells comprised CD45RO-negative, CCR7-positively selected cells, excluding terminally differentiated effector memory CD45RA+ cells. All the donors were Caucasian adults who lived in Nashville, Tennessee. Sequencing used naive CD8+ T cells sorted from blood. The V call is TRBV6-6, the J call TRBJ2-1, with 9 bases lining up with TRBD2. The TCR was taken from a man aged 18 to 30 in good health. This CDR3 is CASSLPGLANEQFF. Here the CDR3 DNA reads TGTGCCAGCAGTTTACCGGGACTAGCTAATGAGCAGTTCTTC.